This T cell receptor (beta chain) was retrieved from a study of blood T cell repertoires in COVID-19 (dated by TCRdb to the early 2020s). About the investigation overall: Samples from collaborators originated in the United States, Italy and Spain and spanned both the acute and convalescent phases of COVID-19. Where available, HLA class I and class II types were taken from metadata supplied by the sample provider and were not determined by assay-based typing. The samples were drawn from two sources: the first 160 participants of the ongoing ImmuneRACE study, and 1,254 subjects contributed by 6 global collaborators. Nearly every sample came with metadata listing a de-identified subject ID, COVID-19 status, age in years and sex. The prospective study material was composed of cDNA or gDNA derived from T cells, B-cell-depleted T cells, or PBMCs. The dataset comprised deeply sampled blood TCRbeta repertoires from subjects exposed to, actively infected with, or recovered from COVID-19. The repertoires were released in a freely available public database intended as a resource for research on the immune response to SARS-CoV-2. Overall results and qualifications from the work: Clinical and demographic metadata were provided uncurated, with the amount varying by source and participant.

Note on this clone: Its target antigen remains unknown. Per-nucleotide qualities are absent, and no much larger clonotype sits a single base away.

One collaborating source in Seattle enrolled patients during active infection and followed them longitudinally through the course of disease. Whole blood was collected in K2EDTA tubes by collaborating institutions according to the institutions' own protocols. For TCRbeta analysis, collaborator samples were shipped as frozen whole blood, as isolated PBMCs, or as DNA extracted from either sample type. The germline V gene yields MGHDK for CDR1 and SYGVNS for CDR2. Spanning cysteine to phenylalanine, the CDR3 consists of 15 amino acids. Only the CDR3 part of the read is kept: 45 bases, read in frame from the first base. At the junction V is shortened by 3 bases and J by 0 bases, with 9 bases in between. The immunoSEQ Assay, a bias-controlled multiplex PCR, was used to amplify TCRbeta CDR3 regions from genomic DNA. Regarding the original processing steps: The number of nucleated cells in each sample was estimated from the amplification of reference gene primers within the assay. Sequence reads were collapsed and filtered to measure the absolute abundance of every unique TCRbeta CDR3 rearrangement. For each sample, productive Simpson clonality was calculated as the square root of Simpson's diversity index across productive rearrangements. Not all clones reach the TCRdb copy of this immuneACCESS table, which keeps in-frame sequences only. Checked studies attribute under half of the gap to unresolved V genes and leave the rest unexplained. V and J calls and clone size are those listed in that table; D and trimming were worked out from the DNA. This sample comprises over 200,000 clones, 75% to 95% of them detected only once. The top ten clones comprise 2% to 3% of the sample.

The sample consisted of peripheral blood. The TCR was taken from a person under 30 with COVID-19, enrolled during active disease. The rearrangement combines TRBV25-1 with TRBJ2-1; TRBD2 could be the D gene, as 5 bases match. The CDR3 amino acid sequence is: CASSEGESSYNEQFF. The DNA sequence is as follows: TGTGCCAGCAGTGAGGGAGAGAGCTCCTACAATGAGCAGTTCTTC.